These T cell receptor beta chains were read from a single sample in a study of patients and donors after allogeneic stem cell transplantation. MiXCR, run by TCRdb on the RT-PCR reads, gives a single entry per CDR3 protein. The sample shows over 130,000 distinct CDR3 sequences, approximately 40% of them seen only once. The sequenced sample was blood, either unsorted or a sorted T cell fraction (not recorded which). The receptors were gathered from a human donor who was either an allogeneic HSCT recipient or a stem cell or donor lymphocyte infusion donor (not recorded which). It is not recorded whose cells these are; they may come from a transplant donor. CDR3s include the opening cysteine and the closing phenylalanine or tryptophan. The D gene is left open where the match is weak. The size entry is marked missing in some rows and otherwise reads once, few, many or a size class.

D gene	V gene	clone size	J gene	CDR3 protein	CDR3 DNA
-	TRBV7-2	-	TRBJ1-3	CASSIEDTGNTIYF	TGTGCCAGCAGCATCGAGGACACTGGAAACACCATATATTTT
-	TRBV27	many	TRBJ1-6	CANYNSPLHF	TGTGCCAACTATAATTCACCCCTCCACTTT
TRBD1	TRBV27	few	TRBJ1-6	CASSFMDREDSPLHF	TGTGCCAGCAGTTTCATGGACAGGGAGGATTCACCCCTCCACTTT
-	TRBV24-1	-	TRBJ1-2	CATQGGTNYGYTF	TGTGCCACCCAGGGAGGGACTAACTATGGCTACACCTTC
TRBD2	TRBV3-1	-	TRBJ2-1	CASSQVRTSGDRGNEQFF	TGTGCCAGCAGCCAAGTCCGGACTAGCGGGGACCGAGGGAATGAGCAGTTCTTC
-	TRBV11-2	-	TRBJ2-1	CASSLPWFSSYNEQFF	TGTGCCAGCAGCTTACCGTGGTTTAGCTCCTACAATGAGCAGTTCTTC
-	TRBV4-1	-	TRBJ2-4	CASSQPTGEGIQYF	TGCGCCAGCAGCCAACCGACAGGGGAGGGCATTCAGTACTTC
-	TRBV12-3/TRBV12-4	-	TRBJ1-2	CASSSPLGADYGYTF	TGTGCCAGCAGTTCCCCCCTTGGGGCGGACTATGGCTACACCTTC
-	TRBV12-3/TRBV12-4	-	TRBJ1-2	CASSRQVAVAGGYTF	TGTGCCAGCAGTAGACAGGTAGCGGTGGCAGGCGGCTACACCTTC
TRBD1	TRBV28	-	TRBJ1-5	CASRIQGPINQPQHF	TGTGCCAGCAGAATACAGGGGCCTATCAATCAGCCCCAGCATTTT
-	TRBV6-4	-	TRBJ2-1	CASSERTGPRDEQFF	TGTGCCAGCAGTGAACGGACGGGCCCTAGGGATGAGCAGTTCTTC
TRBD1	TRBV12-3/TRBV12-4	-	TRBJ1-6	CASSLAPGQGAFKNNSPLHF	TGTGCCAGCAGTTTAGCGCCGGGACAGGGGGCCTTTAAGAATAATTCACCCCTCCACTTT
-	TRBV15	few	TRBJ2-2	CATSRTGLSGELFF	TGTGCCACCAGCAGAACAGGTCTGTCCGGGGAGCTGTTTTTT
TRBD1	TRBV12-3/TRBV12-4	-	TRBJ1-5	CASSLGTGGGHF	TGTGCCAGCAGTTTAGGGACAGGGGGAGGGCATTTT
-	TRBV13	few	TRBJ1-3	CASSLGVQGEYF	TGTGCCAGCAGCTTGGGGGTCCAGGGAGAATATTTT
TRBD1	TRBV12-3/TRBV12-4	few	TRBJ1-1	CASIRDRRRTEAFF	TGTGCCAGCATCCGGGACAGGCGACGCACTGAAGCTTTCTTT
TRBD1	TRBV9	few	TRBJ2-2	CASSPGQGAVGELFF	TGTGCCAGCAGTCCGGGCCAGGGGGCGGTCGGGGAGCTGTTTTTT
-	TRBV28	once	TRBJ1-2	CASSPLDGYTF	TGTGCCAGCAGCCCCCTGGATGGCTACACCTTC
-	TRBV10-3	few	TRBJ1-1	CAINDFNTEAFF	TGTGCCATCAATGACTTTAACACTGAAGCTTTCTTT
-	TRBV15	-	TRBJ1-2	CATSRDRQRYGYTF	TGTGCCACCAGCAGAGATAGACAGAGATATGGCTACACCTTC